These 3 T cell receptor beta chains were sequenced from one sample in a study of post-analysis software for immune sequencing data. Incorporated into the TCR beta cDNA libraries were unique molecular identifiers, which served to reduce PCR and sequencing biases. TCRdb re-called the PCR reads through MiXCR, storing one row per CDR3 protein. The sample has fewer than 850,000 distinct CDR3 sequences, approximately 30% seen once. What these receptors recognize is not known. Findings and caveats of the study: Higher frequency in patients than in controls was seen for 5 or 6 TRBV segments, with TRBV5-6, TRBV5-1 and TRBV20-1 among them.

Source material: blood. The receptor source for this set is a girl between 5 and 17 years old with multiple sclerosis.

The rearrangement uses TRBV5-1 and TRBJ2-1; D remains unclear. The J call may be faulty, since TRBJ2-7 better matches the DNA end. The CDR3 is made up of 12 amino acids. CDR1 SGHRS and CDR2 YFSETQ come from the germline V gene. CDR3 loop: CASSDQVGEQYF. The DNA of the CDR3 is TGCGCCAGCTCTGACCAGGTGGGCGAGCAGTACTTC.

The chain is built from TRBV2 and TRBJ2-1; D is ambiguous. Germline V CDR1 and CDR2: SNHLY, FYNNEI. The CDR3 has 15 amino acids. Trimming removed 6 bases at V and 3 bases at J, with 15 bases between. This CDR3 reads CASRVDQALYNEQFF. The CDR3 DNA reads as TGTGCCAGCAGGGTGGACCAGGCCCTCTACAATGAGCAGTTCTTC.

This clonotype was recorded a few times. J is TRBJ2-1 and V is TRBV3-1, with 8 positions matching TRBD2. With V trimmed by 5 bases and J by 0 bases, 9 bases remained unmatched. The CDR3 loop spans 17 amino acids. Germline CDR1 and CDR2: LGHDT and YNNKEL (reference sequence). This CDR3 reads CASSTTGGGSSYNEQFF. CDR3 nucleotides: TGTGCCAGCAGCACAACGGGCGGGGGGAGCTCCTACAATGAGCAGTTCTTC.